The text below deals with one T cell receptor (beta chain). This clonotype occurred many times. Its antigen is still unknown. No much larger clone is present one base from it, and per-base qualities are unavailable. Preparation of the library involved PCR. The sequencer listed for this sample is Illumina HiSeq 2500. TCR libraries were prepared with molecular barcoding, using unique molecular identifiers to normalize TCRbeta repertoire quantification. Using fastp at Q25 and MiXCR, TCRdb reprocessed the public reads and kept productive beta chains. Every distinct CDR3 protein forms one entry, paired with its most common genes and DNA. Present in this sample are roughly 300,000 distinct CDR3 sequences, 9% to 12% of which were seen just once. The top ten clones comprise approximately 2.3% of the sample. From a lookup of the germline V gene, CDR1 and CDR2 are MGHRA and YSYEKL. Including cysteine and phenylalanine, the CDR3 has 13 amino acids. Kept here is only the CDR3 DNA, which spans 39 bases and is read in frame from base 1. V is pared back by 3 bases and J by 5 bases, with 10 bases lying between the germline termini.

The data originate from a study of T-cell reconstitution after alpha-beta-depleted transplantation in children (TCRdb year 2016). For the wider study: Using TCR repertoire profiling, the study followed T-cell immune reconstitution in a quantitative way in children after TCRalphabeta/CD19-depleted allogeneic hematopoietic cell transplantation.

The V gene is TRBV4-1 and the J gene is TRBJ2-5; the D gene cannot be named for sure. The material sequenced was PBMCs from the stem cell graft donor, taken from the stem cell graft. This clonotype was obtained from a human donor who donated a stem cell graft to a child with acute lymphoblastic leukemia. The nucleotide sequence is TGCGCCAGCAGCCAGCCCGGTGGGGAGACCCAGTACTTC. Its coded protein is CASSQPGGETQYF.